These 14 T cell receptor beta chains share one sample of origin, sequenced in a study of tumor-infiltrating lymphocytes in oesophageal squamous cell carcinoma. TCRdb re-called the PCR reads with MiXCR, one entry per CDR3 protein. The sample carries fewer than 20,000 distinct CDR3 sequences, roughly 47% recorded once. The sequenced sample was esophageal tumor tissue. The receptors derive from a male donor with esophageal squamous cell carcinoma.

Points on this clonotype: A read error is possible here, since a much larger clone lies one base away. This is likely a read error, given that the CDR3 carries no conserved phenylalanine or tryptophan at its end. The gene calls are TRBV28 and TRBJ2-3; no firm D call. V lost 2 bases and J 6 bases, leaving 9 bases between the germline ends. This CDR3 has 13 amino acids. Germline loops: CDR1 MDHEN, CDR2 SYDVKM. CDR3 in DNA: TGTGCCAGCAGTTTACTCCCCCGGGATACGCAGTATATT. This translates into CASSLLPRDTQYI.

The rearrangement uses TRBV7-4 and TRBJ2-3, with 7 bases identical to TRBD1. Matching the DNA end better, TRBJ2-7 makes the J call doubtful. Germline CDR1 and CDR2: SGHVT and SQSDAQ. The CDR3 covers 15 residues. CDR3 loop: CASSPTGTAPYEQYF. The CDR3 DNA sequence: TGTGCCAGCAGCCCCACCGGGACAGCTCCCTACGAGCAGTACTTC.

The chain joins TRBV7-2 to TRBJ1-5, with D unresolved. The CDR3 contains 14 residues. Per the germline V gene, CDR1 is SGHTA and CDR2 is FQGNSA. The V gene lost 2 bases and the J gene lost 1 base, with 6 bases spanning the gap. The CDR3 region has the DNA TGTGCCAGCAGCTTATTTGGAAGCAATCAGCCCCAGCATTTT. This sequence encodes CASSLFGSNQPQHF.

Comments on this clonotype: As the CDR3 is not closed by the conserved phenylalanine or tryptophan, this likely results from a read error. No DNA is shown, since the ends of the CDR3 on it are uncertain; the CDR3 is the one TCRdb lists. The J gene is TRBJ2-7, the V gene TRBV7-9; the table's D call, TRBD1, has no DNA check behind it. A total of 16 residues make up the CDR3, ends included. Germline-derived CDR1 and CDR2 are SEHNR and FQNEAQ (reference sequence). CDR3 amino acids: CASSQGQALYGYTFGS.

The chain uses TRBV6-1 and TRBJ2-3; 9 bases line up with TRBD2. CDR3 size: 14 residues. The germline gives CDR1 MNHNS, CDR2 SASEGT. V dropped 4 bases and J dropped 7; count of bases not matched to a gene: 6. Written as DNA, the CDR3 is TGTGCCAGCAGTGCCCTGGGACTAGCCAATACGCAGTATTTT. It codes for CASSALGLANTQYF.

This clonotype counts as medium-sized. This chain joins TRBV6-1 and TRBJ2-5; the D is unclear. V dropped 1 base and J dropped 1 base, with 10 bases sitting between them. The CDR3 runs 15 residues. The germline CDR1 and CDR2 sequences are MNHNS and SASEGT. Written as DNA, the CDR3 is TGTGCCAGCAGTGAAGTGGGCGGAGCCCAAGAGACCCAGTACTTC. Amino acids: CASSEVGGAQETQYF.

V gene TRBV7-8 combines with J gene TRBJ2-3; 7 nucleotides agree with TRBD1. V was pared by 8 bases and J by 3 bases, with 5 bases of the junction left unmatched. CDR3 length: 13 amino acids. CDR1 and CDR2 from the germline V gene are SGHVS and FQNEAQ. The CDR3 reads CASVTGFTDTQYF. Written as DNA, the CDR3 is TGTGCCAGCGTGACAGGGTTTACAGATACGCAGTATTTT.

This clonotype showed up many times. The J gene is TRBJ2-2, the V gene TRBV12-3 or TRBV12-4; no clear D gene. The V gene lost 2 bases and the J gene lost 3 bases, with 4 bases spanning the gap. CDR3 length: 13 amino acids. The CDR3 reads CASSLLDTGELFF. The CDR3 region has the DNA TGTGCCAGCAGTTTATTGGACACCGGGGAGCTGTTTTTT.

The V and J genes are TRBV7-2 and TRBJ2-7; 8 nucleotides agree with TRBD2. CDR1 and CDR2 from the germline V gene are SGHTA and FQGNSA. The CDR3 is 14 amino acids. The J segment lost 7 bases and the V segment lost 8 bases, leaving 13 bases of the junction unmatched. This CDR3 is CASDPGGGYNEQYF. The CDR3 bases are TGTGCCAGCGATCCGGGGGGGGGCTACAATGAGCAGTACTTC.

Regarding this clonotype: The CDR3 does not close with the conserved phenylalanine or tryptophan, likely indicating a read error. The limits of the CDR3 on the DNA are not certain, so only TCRdb's listed CDR3 is given. The genes are TRBV7-6 and TRBJ2-3; TRBD1 was called by the table and not checked on the DNA. The CDR3 has 18 amino acids, counting both end residues. Germline V gene lookup returns CDR1 SGHVS and CDR2 FNYEAQ. CDR3 in amino acids: CASSPIRDGAEETQYFGP.

About this clonotype itself: The junction departs from germline at one end; a sequencing error may be responsible. This chain joins TRBV7-3 and TRBJ2-1, with D possibly TRBD2 on 5 matching bases. The CDR3 totals 15 residues. CDR1 is SGHTA, CDR2 FQGTGA, per germline. The CDR3 loop reads CASSLGLAHTGELYF. The CDR3 DNA follows: TGTGCCAGCAGCTTAGGTCTAGCACACACCGGGGAGCTGTACTTC.

The genes are TRBV6-6 and TRBJ2-1; D call uncertain. CDR3 length: 13 residues. With 6 bases removed from V and 3 bases from J, the gap between germline ends came to 9 bases. In germline, CDR1 is MNHNY, CDR2 SVGAGI (reference sequence). The CDR3 sequence: CASSPDRYNEQFF. The CDR3 DNA follows: TGTGCCAGCAGCCCAGACCGCTACAATGAGCAGTTCTTC.

This clonotype has a handful of counts. The CDR3 ends on some other residue instead of the conserved phenylalanine or tryptophan, so this is likely a read error. The DNA is omitted, as the CDR3 cannot be located on it reliably, and the CDR3 follows TCRdb's listing. This chain connects TRBV7-8 to TRBJ2-3; no DNA check was done on the table's D call, TRBD1. The CDR3 has 17 amino acids, counting both end residues. CDR1 and CDR2 from the germline V gene are SGHVS and FQNEAQ. CDR3 loop: CASSLAVGTAYGYTFGS.

This sequence joins TRBV11-2 and TRBJ2-1; the match to TRBD2 covers 15 bases. Germline CDR1 is SGHAT and CDR2 is FQNNGV. CDR3 length: 16 residues. V shed 4 bases, J shed 7 bases, and the junction held 5 bases outside the gene matches. CDR3 sequence reads: CASSSGLAGGPNEQFF. The CDR3 nucleotides are TGTGCCAGCAGCTCCGGACTAGCGGGAGGGCCTAATGAGCAGTTCTTC.